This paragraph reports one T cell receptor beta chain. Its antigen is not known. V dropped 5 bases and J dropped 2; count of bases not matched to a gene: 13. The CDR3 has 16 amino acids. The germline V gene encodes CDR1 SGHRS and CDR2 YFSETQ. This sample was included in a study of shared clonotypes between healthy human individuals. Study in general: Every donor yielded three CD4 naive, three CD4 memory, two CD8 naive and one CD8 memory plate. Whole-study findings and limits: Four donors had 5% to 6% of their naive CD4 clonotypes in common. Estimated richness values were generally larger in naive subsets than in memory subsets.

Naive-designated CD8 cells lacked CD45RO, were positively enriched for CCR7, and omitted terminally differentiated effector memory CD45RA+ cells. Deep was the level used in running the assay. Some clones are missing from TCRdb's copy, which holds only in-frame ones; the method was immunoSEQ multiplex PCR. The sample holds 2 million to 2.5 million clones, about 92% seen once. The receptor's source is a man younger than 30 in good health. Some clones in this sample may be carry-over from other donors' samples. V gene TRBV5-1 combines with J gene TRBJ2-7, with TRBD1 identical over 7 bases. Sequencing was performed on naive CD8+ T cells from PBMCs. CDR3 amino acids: CASSYLGAGTAYEQYF. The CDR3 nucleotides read TGCGCCAGCAGTTACCTAGGAGCCGGGACAGCCTACGAGCAGTACTTC.